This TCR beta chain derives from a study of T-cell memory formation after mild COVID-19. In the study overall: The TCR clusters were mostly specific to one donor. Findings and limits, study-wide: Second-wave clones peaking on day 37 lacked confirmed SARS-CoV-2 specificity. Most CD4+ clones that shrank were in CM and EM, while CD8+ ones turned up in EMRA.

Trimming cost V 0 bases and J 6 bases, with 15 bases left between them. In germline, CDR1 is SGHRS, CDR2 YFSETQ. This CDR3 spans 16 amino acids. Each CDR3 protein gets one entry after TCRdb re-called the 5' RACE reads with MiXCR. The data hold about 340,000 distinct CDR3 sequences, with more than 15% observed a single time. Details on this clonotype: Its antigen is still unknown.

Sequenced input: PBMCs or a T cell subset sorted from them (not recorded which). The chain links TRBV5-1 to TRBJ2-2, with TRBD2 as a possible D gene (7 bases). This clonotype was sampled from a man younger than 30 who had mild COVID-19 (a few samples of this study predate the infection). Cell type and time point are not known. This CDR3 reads CASSLAWGGRSGELFF. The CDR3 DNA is TGCGCCAGCAGCTTGGCGTGGGGGGGGCGATCCGGGGAGCTGTTTTTT.